The rows below give T cell receptor beta chains drawn from one sample of a study of neurological immune-mediated disorders. TCRdb reanalysed the 5' RACE reads using MiXCR and keeps one entry per CDR3 protein. The sample shows about 70,000 distinct CDR3 sequences, roughly 3.1% of them seen only once. Source material: PBMCs. The receptor set was obtained from a woman aged 45 to 65 with multiple sclerosis. CDR3s include the opening cysteine and the closing phenylalanine or tryptophan. D genes are given only for firm matches. Clone size is given for some rows only: seen once, a few or many times, or a class if the clone is expanded.

TRBJ2-2	many	TRBV5-8	NA	TGTGCCAGCAGCCGACTTATTACCGGGGAGCTGTTTTTT	CASSRLITGELFF
TRBJ2-3	many	TRBV29-1	TRBD2	TGCAGCGTTGATAGCGGGGGGACGGATACGCAGTATTTT	CSVDSGGTDTQYF
TRBJ2-1	many	TRBV5-1	TRBD2	TGCGCCAGCAGCTTTCTAGCGGGATCGGACAATGAGCAGTTCTTC	CASSFLAGSDNEQFF
TRBJ2-3	many	TRBV5-6	TRBD2	TGTGCCAGCCGCCTGGCGGGAGGGAGCACAGATACGCAGTATTTT	CASRLAGGSTDTQYF
TRBJ2-2	NA	TRBV3-1	NA	TGTGACAGCAGCAAAGAACCCGGGGAGCTGTTTTTT	CDSSKEPGELFF
TRBJ2-4	many	TRBV20-1	TRBD2	TGCAGTGCTAGAGATCGGACGGGAGGGCCCCTAGCCAAAAACATTCAGTACTTC	CSARDRTGGPLAKNIQYF
TRBJ2-1	many	TRBV5-1	TRBD2	TGCGCCAGCAGCTTAGGGAGGGCCGGAAGGAATGAGCAGTTCTTC	CASSLGRAGRNEQFF
TRBJ2-3	many	TRBV20-1	NA	TGCAGTGCTAGGGCCCGGGCCTCCTCTACGCAGTATTTT	CSARARASSTQYF
TRBJ2-7	NA	TRBV27	NA	TGTGCCAGCAGTTTAGGGAGCGGGTACTACGAGCAGTACTTC	CASSLGSGYYEQYF
TRBJ2-5	many	TRBV7-2	NA	TGTGCCAGCAGCGTTCGTCTGGGAGATCAAGAGACCCAGTACTTC	CASSVRLGDQETQYF
TRBJ2-5	many	TRBV20-1	TRBD2	TGCAGTGCTAGGGGTCTAGCGGCGGAGACCCAGTACTTC	CSARGLAAETQYF
TRBJ1-1	many	TRBV20-1	NA	TGCAGTGCTAAGGTCCCTGGGAAAACTGAAGCTTTCTTT	CSAKVPGKTEAFF
TRBJ2-1	many	TRBV28	NA	TGTGCCAGCAGCTCCAGCTCCTACAATGAGCAGTTCTTC	CASSSSSYNEQFF
TRBJ2-7	NA	TRBV29-1	TRBD2	TGCAGCGTTGAGGGGACTACCACCTACGAGCAGTACTTC	CSVEGTTTYEQYF
TRBJ2-2	NA	TRBV7-2	TRBD2	TGTGCCAGCAGCTTAGCGACTAGCGGGGGGGCCGACGGGGAGCTGTTTTTT	CASSLATSGGADGELFF
TRBJ2-1	many	TRBV18	NA	TGTGCCAGCTCACCATTAGGGGGAGAATCCTACAATGAGCAGTTCTTC	CASSPLGGESYNEQFF
TRBJ1-2	many	TRBV20-1	NA	TGCAGTGCTAGGCCTCAGGCGCTGGATGGCTACACCTTC	CSARPQALDGYTF
TRBJ2-7	many	TRBV20-1	TRBD1	TGCAGTGCTGTCCCGGGGACAGGGGACGACGAGCAGTACTTC	CSAVPGTGDDEQYF
TRBJ1-5	many	TRBV20-1	TRBD1	TGCAGTGCTAGAGATTGGCCGTCCAGGGGGAATCAGCCCCAGCATTTT	CSARDWPSRGNQPQHF
TRBJ1-3	many	TRBV7-2	NA	TGTGCCAGCAGCTTCCCGGGTGACGGAAACACCATATATTTT	CASSFPGDGNTIYF
TRBJ2-3	many	TRBV20-1	TRBD2	TGCAGTGCTGCAGCGGGAGATTCGGGAACGCAGTATTTT	CSAAAGDSGTQYF
TRBJ1-2	many	TRBV5-1	NA	TGCGCCAGCAGCTTGCCAAGCTATGGCTACACCTTC	CASSLPSYGYTF
TRBJ1-3	many	TRBV5-1	TRBD1	TGCGCCAGCAGCATCGGGACAGGCTCTGGAAACACCATATATTTT	CASSIGTGSGNTIYF
TRBJ2-3	many	TRBV7-2	NA	TGTGCCAGCAGCTTCCCGTGGTCCGATACGCAGTATTTT	CASSFPWSDTQYF
TRBJ2-2	many	TRBV7-8	NA	TGTGCCAGCAGCTGGACAGCCTATAGTCCTAACACCGGGGAGCTGTTTTTT	CASSWTAYSPNTGELFF
TRBJ2-3	many	TRBV2	NA	TGTGCCGGAGGAGAGACGGGGGCCGTCGGGGATACGCAGTATTTT	CAGGETGAVGDTQYF
TRBJ2-7	many	TRBV5-1	TRBD1	TGCGCCAGCAGCTCCCAGGGACAGGTGAGCTACGAGCAGTACTTC	CASSSQGQVSYEQYF
TRBJ1-4	many	TRBV20-1	NA	TGCAGTGCTTCACAGAGCCGAGCAACTAATGAAAAACTGTTTTTT	CSASQSRATNEKLFF
TRBJ1-1	many	TRBV6-5	NA	TGTGCCAGCGTGACGGAGGGCGGCACTGAAGCTTTCTTT	CASVTEGGTEAFF
TRBJ2-7	many	TRBV6-5	TRBD2	TGTGCCAGCAGTTATTCCCCGGGACTAGCGGGAGGGCCCGGTGTCGAGCAGTACTTC	CASSYSPGLAGGPGVEQYF
TRBJ2-5	many	TRBV20-1	TRBD2	TGCAGTCCAGCCGGGGGGGCGGGAGAGACCCAGTACTTC	CSPAGGAGETQYF
TRBJ2-3	many	TRBV12-3/TRBV12-4	NA	TGTGCCAGCAGTTTTCATGTCAACACAGATACGCAGTATTTT	CASSFHVNTDTQYF
TRBJ2-2	many	TRBV20-1	NA	TGCAGTGTAGGAGGGTCTTTTACCGGGGAGCTGTTTTTT	CSVGGSFTGELFF